Below are 18 T cell receptor beta chains sequenced from a single sample in a study of T-cell reconstitution after alpha-beta-depleted transplantation in children. The authors prepared the TCRbeta library with unique molecular identifiers. TCRdb used MiXCR to reprocess the PCR reads, holding one entry per CDR3 protein. This table holds some 500,000 distinct CDR3 sequences, around 16% found once. The sample here was PBMCs from the stem cell graft donor, taken from the stem cell graft. These receptors all come from a human donor who donated a stem cell graft to a child with acute lymphoblastic leukemia.

The chain combines TRBV19 with TRBJ2-1; TRBD2 matches at 7 bases. J was trimmed by 3 bases and V by 10 bases; bases with no gene match: 9. In germline, CDR1 is LNHDA, CDR2 SQIVND (reference sequence). The CDR3 length is 14 residues. The CDR3 nucleotides are TGTGCCACGGGGGTAGCGGGCCTCTACAATGAGCAGTTCTTC. Translating it yields CATGVAGLYNEQFF. Filled out from reference TRBV19 and TRBJ2-1, the complete variable domain reads DGGITQSPKYLFRKEGQNVTLSCEQNLNHDAMYWYRQDPGQGLRLIYYSQIVNDFQKGDIAEGYSVSREKKESFPLTVTSAQKNPTAFYLCATGVAGLYNEQFFGPGTRLTVL.

The chain joins TRBV3-1 to TRBJ2-5; TRBD2 might be the D (5 bases). Germline loops: CDR1 LGHDT, CDR2 YNNKEL (reference sequence). Trimming cost V 4 bases and J 5 bases, with 14 bases left between them. The CDR3 has 14 residues. The DNA for the CDR3 is TGTGCCAGCAGCCCCGGACTCGTGGTGGAGACCCAGTACTTC. Translated: CASSPGLVVETQYF.

This clonotype was seen a handful of times. The chain is built from TRBV9 and TRBJ2-7, with unresolved D. The CDR3 has 14 residues. Deletions cut 0 bases from V and 2 bases from J, with 9 bases between. The germline gives CDR1 SGDLS, CDR2 YYNGEE. CDR3 nucleotide sequence: TGTGCCAGCAGCGTAGGCGTAGGGACCTACGAGCAGTACTTC. This codes for CASSVGVGTYEQYF.

This clonotype has just a few counts. The chain couples TRBV20-1 to TRBJ1-4; 7 nucleotides line up with TRBD1. With 3 bases clipped from V and 0 bases from J, the junction kept 7 bases outside the gene matches. The V gene's germline CDR1 is DFQATT and CDR2 SNEGSKA (reference sequence). The CDR3 is 16 amino acids. The DNA of the CDR3 is TGCAGTGCTAGTGGGGGACAGCGCGCAACTAATGAAAAACTGTTTTTT. Protein sequence: CSASGGQRATNEKLFF.

The rearrangement joins TRBV5-1 to TRBJ2-1, with 10 bases matching TRBD1. The ends lost 4 bases at V and 9 bases at J; junction bases unmatched: 4. The CDR3 is 13 amino acids. Germline V gene data show CDR1 as SGHRS and CDR2 as YFSETQ. The CDR3 loop reads CASSLDRGTEQFF. The CDR3 DNA reads TGCGCCAGCAGCCTGGACAGGGGGACTGAGCAGTTCTTC.

This clonotype has a handful of counts. The gene calls are TRBV5-1 and TRBJ2-5, with 7 bases identical to TRBD1. Germline trimming cut 3 bases from V and 5 bases from J; bases unmatched to any gene: 10. Germline-derived CDR1 and CDR2 are SGHRS and YFSETQ. CDR3 length equals 15 residues. The CDR3 DNA reads TGCGCCAGCAGCTCGCAGACAGGGAATCGTGAGACCCAGTACTTC. Translated, it gives CASSSQTGNRETQYF.

This clonotype was picked up a small number of times. The gene calls are TRBV5-4 and TRBJ2-7; TRBD1 is a possible D gene (6 bases). Per the germline V gene, CDR1 is SGHNT and CDR2 is YYREEE (reference sequence). V was cut by 7 bases and J by 1 base, with 18 bases left in between. The CDR3 is 15 residues long. CDR3 in amino acids: CASSDAGTTSYEQYF. The DNA of the CDR3 is TGTGCCAGCTCCGACGCCGGGACAACTTCCTACGAGCAGTACTTC.

The chain carries TRBV4-1 and TRBJ1-4; a weak D match, TRBD1 (6 bases). Trimming removed 4 bases at V and 3 bases at J, with 18 bases between. The CDR3 runs 17 residues. Per germline, CDR1 MGHRA and CDR2 YSYEKL. CDR3 nucleotide sequence: TGCGCCAGCAGCCCTCTGCCCCTGGGACAAGCTAATGAAAAACTGTTTTTT. Its protein is CASSPLPLGQANEKLFF.

The chain has TRBV6-1 and TRBJ2-2; D call uncertain. The germline V gene encodes CDR1 MNHNS and CDR2 SASEGT. V was pared by 7 bases and J by 5 bases, with 17 bases between. This CDR3 has 15 residues. The CDR3 loop reads CASTRLKTRTGELFF. CDR3 coding DNA: TGTGCCAGCACAAGACTTAAGACAAGGACCGGGGAGCTGTTTTTT.

This clonotype has just a few counts. This chain joins TRBV2 and TRBJ2-6; D may be TRBD1 (6 bases). V was pared by 3 bases and J by 0 bases, with 15 bases between. Germline V gene data show CDR1 as SNHLY and CDR2 as FYNNEI. The CDR3 has 18 residues. The CDR3 DNA follows: TGTGCCAGCAGTGACCCCCCGACAGGCCTCTCTGGGGCCAACGTCCTGACTTTC. Protein product: CASSDPPTGLSGANVLTF.

V and J are TRBV18 and TRBJ2-1, with 9 bases lining up with TRBD2. V trimming: 4 bases; J trimming: 4 bases; junction bases outside the gene matches: 2. The CDR3 totals 14 residues. CDR1 KGHSH and CDR2 LQKENI come from the germline V gene. The CDR3 DNA follows: TGTGCCAGCTCACGGACTAGCGAATACAATGAGCAGTTCTTC. Amino acids: CASSRTSEYNEQFF.

This chain connects TRBV7-9 to TRBJ2-1; TRBD2 aligns across 12 bases. Trimming at V came to 4 bases and at J to 5 bases, leaving 6 bases not matched to a gene. Germline V gives CDR1 SEHNR, CDR2 FQNEAQ (reference sequence). This CDR3 is built from 16 residues. CDR3 DNA: TGTGCCAGCAGCTACCCGACTAGCGGGAGAAACAATGAGCAGTTCTTC. Encoded protein: CASSYPTSGRNNEQFF.

The gene calls are TRBV4-2 and TRBJ1-1, with D possibly TRBD1 on 6 matching bases. Germline CDR1 LGHNA, CDR2 YNFKEQ. The CDR3 runs to 13 residues. V dropped 0 bases and J dropped 4 bases, with 6 bases sitting between them. CDR3 nucleotide sequence: TGTGCCAGCAGCCAAGAGACAGGCACTGAAGCTTTCTTT. Translated, it gives CASSQETGTEAFF.

The chain joins TRBV7-9 to TRBJ2-7; no reliable D call. CDR3 length equals 16 residues. V was pared by 4 bases and J by 0 bases, with 16 bases between. Germline loops: CDR1 SEHNR, CDR2 FQNEAQ (reference sequence). In nucleotides, the CDR3 is TGTGCCAGCAGCTCCCCGAAGGACGGCGGCTCCTACGAGCAGTACTTC. It encodes CASSSPKDGGSYEQYF.

Only a few counts were recorded for this clonotype. This chain joins TRBV11-2 and TRBJ2-1; D is perhaps TRBD1 or TRBD2 (5 bases each). There are 16 residues in the CDR3. V was trimmed by 5 bases and J by 0 bases, leaving 14 bases between them. Germline loops: CDR1 SGHAT, CDR2 FQNNGV. CDR3 sequence: CASSQVWGSSYNEQFF. As DNA, the CDR3 is TGTGCCAGCAGCCAAGTATGGGGGAGCTCCTACAATGAGCAGTTCTTC. Variable domain in full (rest from reference TRBV11-2 and TRBJ2-1): EAGVAQSPRYKIIEKRQSVAFWCNPISGHATLYWYQQILGQGPKLLIQFQNNGVVDDSQLPKDRFSAERLKGVDSTLKIQPAKLEDSAVYLCASSQVWGSSYNEQFFGPGTRLTVL.

This clonotype was detected a few times. V gene TRBV5-5 combines with J gene TRBJ1-1, with a tentative D call TRBD1 (5 bases). This CDR3 has 16 amino acids. CDR1 and CDR2 from the germline V gene are SGHKS and YYEKEE (reference sequence). Trimming removed 0 bases at V and 1 base at J, with 13 bases between. CDR3 region: CASSLVRDGRNTEAFF. For the CDR3, the DNA is TGTGCCAGCAGCTTGGTAAGGGACGGTAGGAACACTGAAGCTTTCTTT.

This clonotype was counted only a few times. The rearrangement links TRBV5-6 to TRBJ1-5; the D gene is possibly TRBD1 (5 bases). V dropped 1 base and J dropped 4 bases, with 15 bases sitting between them. The CDR3 runs 16 residues. The V gene's germline CDR1 is SGHDT and CDR2 YYEEEE. CDR3 amino acids: CASSLRRGPGNQPQHF. The CDR3 DNA reads TGTGCCAGCAGCTTGCGCCGGGGCCCGGGAAATCAGCCCCAGCATTTT.

V and J are TRBV24-1 and TRBJ2-3; tentative D call: TRBD1 (6 bases). Trimming shortened V by 1 base and J by 5 bases, and 21 bases separated the two germline ends. CDR1 is KGHDR and CDR2 is SFDVKD in the germline V gene. This CDR3 is 18 amino acids long. DNA for the CDR3: TGTGCCACCAGTGATTTTATCGGCCCCCAGGGGAATGGAGATACGCAGTATTTT. This codes for CATSDFIGPQGNGDTQYF.